The TCR beta chain described here comes from a study of graft-versus-host responses after intestinal transplantation. In the study overall: Multivisceral, liver-intestinal, or isolated intestinal transplants were given to recipients. Broader study findings: Some GvH clones were seen earlier in gut or blood, suggesting intestinal origin. Patients with graft-donor T cell macrochimerism had high graft-versus-host to host-versus-graft clonal ratios in allografts. Maximum circulating GvH clone levels tracked with early post-transplant HvG decreases.

Profiling relied on immunoSEQ multiplex PCR, and the TCRdb table lists in-frame clones only, not all of them. Of tens of thousands of clones listed, 91% were seen once; the top ten hold nearly 0.5%. This clone was observed a single time. The antigen remains undetermined. The CDR3 is 13 residues long. Trimming removed 5 bases from V and 3 bases from J; junction bases left unmatched: 4. Germline V gene lookup returns CDR1 SEHNR and CDR2 FQNEAQ (reference sequence). The sample in question was unstimulated CD8+ T cells sorted from spleen or lymph node cells, obtained before intestinal transplant. This sequence was found in a human donor who received an intestinal transplant. J is TRBJ2-7 and V is TRBV7-9, with 7 nucleotides matching TRBD1. This CDR3 is CASSHGTDYEQYF. The CDR3 region has the DNA TGTGCCAGCAGCCACGGGACAGACTACGAGCAGTACTTC. The full variable domain, rest sourced from reference TRBV7-9 and TRBJ2-7, is DTGVSQNPRHKITKRGQNVTFRCDPISEHNRLYWYRQTLGQGPEFLTYFQNEAQLEKSRLLSDRFSAERPKGSFSTLEIQRTEQGDSAMYLCASSHGTDYEQYFGPGTRLTVT.